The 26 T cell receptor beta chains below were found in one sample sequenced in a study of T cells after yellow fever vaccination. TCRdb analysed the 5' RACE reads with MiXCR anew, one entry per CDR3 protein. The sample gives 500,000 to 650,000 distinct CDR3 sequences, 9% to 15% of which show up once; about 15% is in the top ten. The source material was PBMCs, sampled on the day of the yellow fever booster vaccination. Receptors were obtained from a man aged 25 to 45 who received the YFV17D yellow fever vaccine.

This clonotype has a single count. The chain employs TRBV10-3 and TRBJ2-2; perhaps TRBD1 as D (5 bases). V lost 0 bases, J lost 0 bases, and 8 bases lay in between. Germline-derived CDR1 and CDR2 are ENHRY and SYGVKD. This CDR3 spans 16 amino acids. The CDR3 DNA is TGTGCCATCAGTGAGTCAAGGGGAACGAACACCGGGGAGCTGTTTTTT. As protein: CAISESRGTNTGELFF.

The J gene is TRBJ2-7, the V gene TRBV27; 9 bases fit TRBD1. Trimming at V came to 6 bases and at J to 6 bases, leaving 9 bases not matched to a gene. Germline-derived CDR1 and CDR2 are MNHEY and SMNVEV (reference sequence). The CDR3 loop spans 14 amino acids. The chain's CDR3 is CASRAGTGRGEQYF. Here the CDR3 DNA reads TGTGCCAGCAGAGCCGGGACAGGGAGGGGCGAGCAGTACTTC.

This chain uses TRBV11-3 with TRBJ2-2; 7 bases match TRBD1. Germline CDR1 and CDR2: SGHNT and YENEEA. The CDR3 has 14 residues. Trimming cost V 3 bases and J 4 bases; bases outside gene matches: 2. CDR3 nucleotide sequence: TGTGCCAGCAGCTTCGGACAGGCCACCGGGGAGCTGTTTTTT. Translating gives CASSFGQATGELFF.

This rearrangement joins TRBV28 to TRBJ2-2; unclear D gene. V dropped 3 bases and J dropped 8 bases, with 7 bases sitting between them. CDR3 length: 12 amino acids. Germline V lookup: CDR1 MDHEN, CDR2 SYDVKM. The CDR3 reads CASSFLLGELFF. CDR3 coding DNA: TGTGCCAGCAGTTTTTTACTGGGGGAGCTGTTTTTT.

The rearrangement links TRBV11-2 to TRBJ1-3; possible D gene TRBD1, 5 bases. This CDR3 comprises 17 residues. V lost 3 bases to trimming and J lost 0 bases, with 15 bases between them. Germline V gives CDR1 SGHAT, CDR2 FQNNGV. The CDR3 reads CASSFGGVPLSGNTIYF. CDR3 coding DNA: TGTGCCAGCAGCTTTGGGGGGGTTCCCCTCTCTGGAAACACCATATATTTT.

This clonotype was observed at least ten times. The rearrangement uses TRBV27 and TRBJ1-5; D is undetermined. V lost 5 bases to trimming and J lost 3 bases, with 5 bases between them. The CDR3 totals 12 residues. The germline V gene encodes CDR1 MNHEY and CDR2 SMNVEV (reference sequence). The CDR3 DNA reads TGTGCCAGCAGTCCCTACAATCAGCCCCAGCATTTT. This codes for CASSPYNQPQHF.

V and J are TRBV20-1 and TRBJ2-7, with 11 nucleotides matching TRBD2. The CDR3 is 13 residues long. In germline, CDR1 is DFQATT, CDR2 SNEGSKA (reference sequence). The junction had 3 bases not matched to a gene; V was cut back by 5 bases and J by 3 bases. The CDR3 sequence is CSAPTSGIYEQYF. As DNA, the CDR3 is TGCAGTGCTCCGACTAGCGGGATCTACGAGCAGTACTTC.

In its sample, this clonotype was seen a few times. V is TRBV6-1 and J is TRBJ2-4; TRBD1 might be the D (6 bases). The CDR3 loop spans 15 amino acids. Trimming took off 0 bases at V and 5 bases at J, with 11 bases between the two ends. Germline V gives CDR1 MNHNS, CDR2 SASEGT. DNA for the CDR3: TGTGCCAGCAGTGAAGCGGTGGGACAACAAAACATTCAGTACTTC. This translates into CASSEAVGQQNIQYF.

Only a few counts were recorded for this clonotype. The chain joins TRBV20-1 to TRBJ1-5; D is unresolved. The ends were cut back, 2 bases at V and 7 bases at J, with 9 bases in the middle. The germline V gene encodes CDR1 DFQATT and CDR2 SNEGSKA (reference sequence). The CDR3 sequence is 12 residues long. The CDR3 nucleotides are TGCAGTGCTAGAAAGGGAAACCAGCCCCAGCATTTT. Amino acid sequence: CSARKGNQPQHF.

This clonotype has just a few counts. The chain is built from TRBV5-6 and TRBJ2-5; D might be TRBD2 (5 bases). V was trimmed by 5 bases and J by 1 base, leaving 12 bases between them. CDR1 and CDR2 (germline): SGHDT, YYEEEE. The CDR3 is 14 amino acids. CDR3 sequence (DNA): TGTGCCAGCAGTACCGGACTGGCCCAAGAGACCCAGTACTTC. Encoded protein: CASSTGLAQETQYF.

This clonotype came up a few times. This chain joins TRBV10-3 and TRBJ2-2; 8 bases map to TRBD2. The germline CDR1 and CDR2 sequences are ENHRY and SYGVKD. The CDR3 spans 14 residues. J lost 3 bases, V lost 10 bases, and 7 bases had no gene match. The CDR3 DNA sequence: TGTGCCAGCGGAGCGGGAGTTGACACCGGGGAGCTGTTTTTT. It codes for CASGAGVDTGELFF.

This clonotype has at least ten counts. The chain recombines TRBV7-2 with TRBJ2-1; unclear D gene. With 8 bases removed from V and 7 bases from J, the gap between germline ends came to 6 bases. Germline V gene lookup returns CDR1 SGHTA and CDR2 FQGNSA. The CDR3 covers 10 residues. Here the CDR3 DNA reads TGTGCCAGCGGTCTAAATGAGCAGTTCTTC. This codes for CASGLNEQFF.

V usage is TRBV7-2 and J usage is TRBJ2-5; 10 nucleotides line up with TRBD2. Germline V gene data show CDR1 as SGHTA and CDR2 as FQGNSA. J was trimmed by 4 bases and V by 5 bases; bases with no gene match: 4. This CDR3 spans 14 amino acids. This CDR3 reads CASSARLAGETQYF. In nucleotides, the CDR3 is TGTGCCAGCAGCGCCCGACTAGCGGGAGAGACCCAGTACTTC.

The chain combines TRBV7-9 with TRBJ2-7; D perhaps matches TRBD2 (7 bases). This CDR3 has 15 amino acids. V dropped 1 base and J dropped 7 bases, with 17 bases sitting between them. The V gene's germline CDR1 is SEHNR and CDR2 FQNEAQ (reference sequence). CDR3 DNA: TGTGCCAGCAGCTTAGAGGGGGGGACTCCTGGGGAGCAGTACTTC. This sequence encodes CASSLEGGTPGEQYF.

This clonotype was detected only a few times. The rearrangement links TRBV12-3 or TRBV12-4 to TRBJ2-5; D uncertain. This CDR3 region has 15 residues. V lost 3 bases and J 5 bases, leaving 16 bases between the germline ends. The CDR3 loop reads CASSFSLEAGETQYF. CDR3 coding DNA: TGTGCCAGCAGTTTCTCCCTCGAAGCCGGGGAGACCCAGTACTTC.

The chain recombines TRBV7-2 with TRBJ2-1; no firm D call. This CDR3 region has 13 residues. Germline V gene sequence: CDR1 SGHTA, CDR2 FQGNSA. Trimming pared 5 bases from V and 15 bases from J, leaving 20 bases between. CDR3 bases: TGTGCCAGCAGCCCAGACGTGCTCGTGACTGGGTTCTTC. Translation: CASSPDVLVTGFF.

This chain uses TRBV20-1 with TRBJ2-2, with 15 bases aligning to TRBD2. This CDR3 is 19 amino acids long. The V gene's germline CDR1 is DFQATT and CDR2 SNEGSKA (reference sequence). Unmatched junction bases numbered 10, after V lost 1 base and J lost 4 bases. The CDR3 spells CSARGPGLAGGRRTGELFF. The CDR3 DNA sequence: TGCAGTGCTAGAGGTCCGGGACTAGCGGGAGGCCGGCGCACCGGGGAGCTGTTTTTT.

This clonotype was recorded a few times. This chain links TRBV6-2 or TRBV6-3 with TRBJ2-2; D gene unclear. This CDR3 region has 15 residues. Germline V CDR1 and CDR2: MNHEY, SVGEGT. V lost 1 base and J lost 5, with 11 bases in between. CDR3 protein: CASSYYPSSTGELFF. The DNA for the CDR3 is TGTGCCAGCAGTTACTACCCGTCTAGTACCGGGGAGCTGTTTTTT.

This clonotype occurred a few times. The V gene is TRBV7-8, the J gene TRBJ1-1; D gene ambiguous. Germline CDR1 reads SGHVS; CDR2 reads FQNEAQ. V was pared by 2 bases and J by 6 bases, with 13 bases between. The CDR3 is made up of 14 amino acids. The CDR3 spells CASSLYIKEAEAFF. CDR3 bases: TGTGCCAGCAGCTTATACATCAAGGAGGCTGAAGCTTTCTTT.

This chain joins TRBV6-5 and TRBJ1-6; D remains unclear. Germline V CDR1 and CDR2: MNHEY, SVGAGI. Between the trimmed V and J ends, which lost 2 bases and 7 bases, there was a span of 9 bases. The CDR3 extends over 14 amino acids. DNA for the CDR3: TGTGCCAGCAGTTACAGTCACTCCAATTCACCCCTCCACTTT. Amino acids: CASSYSHSNSPLHF.

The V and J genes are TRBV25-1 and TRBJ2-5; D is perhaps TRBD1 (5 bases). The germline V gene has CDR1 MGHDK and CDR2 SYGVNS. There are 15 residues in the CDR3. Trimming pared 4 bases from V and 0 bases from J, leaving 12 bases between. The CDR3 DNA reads TGTGCCAGCAGTGTCCAGGGAACGTACCAAGAGACCCAGTACTTC. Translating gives CASSVQGTYQETQYF.

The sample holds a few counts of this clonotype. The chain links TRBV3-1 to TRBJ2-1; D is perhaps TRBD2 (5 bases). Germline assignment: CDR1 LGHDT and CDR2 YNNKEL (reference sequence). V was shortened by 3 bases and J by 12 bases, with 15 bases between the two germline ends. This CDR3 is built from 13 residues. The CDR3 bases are TGTGCCAGCAGCCAGGACTTCTACGTAGGGCAGTTCTTC. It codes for CASSQDFYVGQFF.

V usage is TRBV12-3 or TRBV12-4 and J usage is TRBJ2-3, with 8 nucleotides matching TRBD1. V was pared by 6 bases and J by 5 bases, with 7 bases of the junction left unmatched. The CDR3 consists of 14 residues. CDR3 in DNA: TGTGCCAGCAGACCGAAGGACAGGGAAGATACGCAGTATTTT. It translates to CASRPKDREDTQYF.

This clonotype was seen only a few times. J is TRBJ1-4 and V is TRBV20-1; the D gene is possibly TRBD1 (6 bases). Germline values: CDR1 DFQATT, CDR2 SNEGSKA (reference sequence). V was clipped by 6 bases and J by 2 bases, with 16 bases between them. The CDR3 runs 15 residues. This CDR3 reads CSAIPWTATNEKLFF. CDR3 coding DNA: TGCAGTGCCATCCCTTGGACAGCGACTAATGAAAAACTGTTTTTT.

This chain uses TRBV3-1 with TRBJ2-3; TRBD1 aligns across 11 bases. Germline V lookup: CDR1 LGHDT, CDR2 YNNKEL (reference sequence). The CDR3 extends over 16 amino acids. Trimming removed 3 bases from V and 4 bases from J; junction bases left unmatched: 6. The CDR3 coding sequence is TGTGCCAGCAGCCAGAATTCGGGACAGGGGGCAGATACGCAGTATTTT. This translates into CASSQNSGQGADTQYF.

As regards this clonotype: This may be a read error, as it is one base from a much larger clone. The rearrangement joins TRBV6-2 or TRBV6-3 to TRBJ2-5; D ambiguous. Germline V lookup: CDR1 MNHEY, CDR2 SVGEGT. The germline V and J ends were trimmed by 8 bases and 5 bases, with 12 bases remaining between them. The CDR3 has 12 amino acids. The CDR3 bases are TGTGCCAGCCGACGGGCCGGGGAGACCCAGTACTTC. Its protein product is CASRRAGETQYF.